The present entry profiles one T cell receptor beta chain with its context. What it binds is not known. Germline is not matched at one junction end, which may reflect a read error. CDR3 size: 13 residues. CDR1 is MNHNS and CDR2 is SASEGT in the germline V gene. Each sample provided at least 5 micrograms of extracted total RNA. A sample-barcoded 5' primer and a J-beta primer mix were used in a second PCR of roughly 6 to 11 cycles. From the 5' RACE reads, TCRdb called clonotypes with MiXCR, one entry per CDR3 protein. The repertoire holds about 1,400,000 distinct CDR3 sequences, with 55% to 75% as singletons. The record originates from a study of blood T cells in healthy people across ages. Notes on the study in general: A strong correlation between TCR beta diversity and naive T cell percentage was seen. Estimates of total diversity, which came from one million sequenced T cells, were considered to be underestimates. Possibly confounding the expanded clonotype changes was the fact that donor CMV status was unknown.

This clonotype originated in a man aged 18 to 29 in good health. The chain is built from TRBV6-1 and TRBJ2-5; no definite D call. Sequencing input: blood. CDR3 loop: CASSEGHGETRYF. DNA for the CDR3: TGTGCCAGCAGTGAAGGTCATGGTGAGACCCGGTACTTC.